The 23 T cell receptor beta chains listed next were all sequenced from one sample in a study of T cell clonality in common variable immunodeficiency. Whole-study findings and limits: Reportedly, TCR beta sequences from common variable immunodeficiency showed fewer deletions and N-nucleotide insertions.

The method was immunoSEQ multiplex PCR; TCRdb's version includes in-frame clones alone and lacks a portion of them. The repertoire consists of more than 25,000 clones, none detected only once. These receptors have no identified antigens. Sample: peripheral blood mononuclear cells. These receptors all stem from a human donor with common variable immunodeficiency.

This clone turned up a few times. The read falls 3 residues short of the CDR3 end, and the missing part is taken from the germline J gene. V usage is TRBV7-8 and J usage is TRBJ1-5; 9 bases line up with TRBD1. Germline V CDR1 and CDR2: SGHVS, FQNEAQ. The length of the CDR3 is 17 residues. The J segment lost 0 bases and the V segment lost 5 bases, leaving 8 bases of the junction unmatched. The covered CDR3 bases are TGTGCCAGCAGCCCCGGGACAGGGCCTTATAGCAATCAGCCC. Translating gives CASSPGTGPYSNQP. The CDR3 in its entirety is CASSPGTGPYSNQPQHF.

This clone was detected ten times or more. The read gets to within 3 residues of the CDR3 end, and the germline J gene fills in the rest. The rearrangement uses TRBV2 and TRBJ2-1, with a possible D match to TRBD1 (5 bases). Germline CDR1 SNHLY, CDR2 FYNNEI. V lost 5 bases, J lost 2 bases, and 10 bases lay in between. The CDR3 spans 14 residues. CDR3 in amino acids: CASSPDITYNEQFF. The sequenced part of the CDR3 DNA is TGTGCCAGCAGTCCGGACATTACCTACAATGAG.

This clone was found many times. Read coverage stops 3 residues before the CDR3 terminus; the germline J gene supplies the remainder. The chain uses TRBV5-1 and TRBJ2-3, with D possibly TRBD2 on 5 matching bases. CDR3 length: 14 residues. From germline, CDR1 is SGHRS and CDR2 YFSETQ. The V and J ends lost 1 base and 1 base respectively, with 7 bases between them. The DNA read from the CDR3 is TGCGCCAGCAGCTTGTCCGGGGGCACAGATACG. This encodes CASSLSGGTDT. The full CDR3 is CASSLSGGTDTQYF.

Remarks on this clone: With the read ending 3 residues before the CDR3 end, the germline J gene is used to fill in that end. The chain links TRBV5-1 to TRBJ2-5; 7 bases fit TRBD1. The CDR3 has 14 residues. Germline V gene data show CDR1 as SGHRS and CDR2 as YFSETQ. J gave up 5 bases and V 2 bases, and 6 bases lay outside the gene matches. Incomplete CDR3 DNA: TGCGCCAGCAGCTTCCGGGACAGTAGCGAGACC. Protein: CASSFRDSSET. The full CDR3 protein reads CASSFRDSSETQYF.

This clone was seen at least ten times. Read data end 3 residues before the CDR3 end; the end is taken from the germline J gene. The chain couples TRBV20-1 to TRBJ1-5, with TRBD1 matching over 9 bases. Losses at the gene ends were 6 bases for V and 6 bases for J; bases not matched to a gene: 9. Germline values: CDR1 DFQATT, CDR2 SNEGSKA (reference sequence). This CDR3 comprises 14 residues. The CDR3 loop reads CSAMTGGEGQPQHF. The CDR3 bases that were read are TGCAGTGCAATGACAGGGGGTGAGGGTCAGCCC.

As concerns this clone: The read comes to an end 3 residues before the CDR3 does, leaving the germline J gene to fill in the end. The chain carries TRBV18 and TRBJ1-1; tentative D call: TRBD1 (6 bases). V was cut by 3 bases and J by 0 bases, with 11 bases left in between. Germline CDR1 and CDR2: KGHSH and LQKENI. The CDR3 totals 15 residues. CDR3 DNA (partial): TGTGCCAGCTCACCGTACAGGGAGATGAACACTGAA. It codes for CASSPYREMNTE. The complete CDR3 protein is CASSPYREMNTEAFF.

This clone was detected a few times. The read is 3 residues too short to cover the CDR3 end, so that end is filled in from the germline J gene. The chain couples TRBV6-1 to TRBJ1-2; D call uncertain. Germline CDR1 is MNHNS and CDR2 is SASEGT. The CDR3 covers 13 residues. The CDR3 sequence is CASSEWWERGYTF. CDR3 bases read: TGTGCCAGCAGTGAATGGTGGGAGCGGGGC.

This clone showed up just a few times. With the read ending 3 residues before the CDR3 end, the germline J gene is used to fill in that end. The chain combines TRBV2 with TRBJ2-7; D is ambiguous. Germline V CDR1 and CDR2: SNHLY, FYNNEI. V was cut by 6 bases and J by 3 bases, with 3 bases left in between. The CDR3 spans 10 residues. The CDR3 loop is CASSSYEQYF. The CDR3 DNA, read in part, is TGTGCCAGCAGCAGCTACGAG.

This clone was found many times. The read terminates 3 residues ahead of where the CDR3 ends, so the germline J gene completes it. The V and J genes are TRBV19 and TRBJ1-1; 7 bases agree with TRBD1. The CDR3 is made up of 15 amino acids. Germline V gene lookup returns CDR1 LNHDA and CDR2 SQIVND (reference sequence). With 3 bases clipped from V and 6 bases from J, the junction kept 10 bases outside the gene matches. The CDR3 is CASSIGWTGLPEAFF. The CDR3 DNA, read in part, is TGTGCCAGTAGTATCGGCTGGACAGGTCTGCCTGAA.

A word on this clone: Compared with germline, one end of the junction differs, possibly owing to a read error. The read is 3 residues too short to cover the CDR3 end, so that end is filled in from the germline J gene. The chain couples TRBV7-9 to TRBJ2-7; D gene uncertain. There are 13 residues in the CDR3. Per the germline V gene, CDR1 is SEHNR and CDR2 is FQNEAQ (reference sequence). The part of the CDR3 DNA that was read is TGTTCCAGCAGCGTAGGGCTCCCCTACGAG. Translating gives CSSSVGLPYE. The full CDR3 sequence reads CSSSVGLPYEQYF.

This clone was seen repeatedly, ten times or more. The CDR3 end lies 3 residues beyond the end of the read and is filled in from the germline J gene. The chain joins TRBV20-1 to TRBJ2-3; 14 bases are a match to TRBD2. V lost 5 bases, J lost 2 bases, and 6 bases stayed unmatched. Germline loops: CDR1 DFQATT, CDR2 SNEGSKA (reference sequence). This CDR3 is 16 amino acids long. The CDR3 loop reads CSAVRLAGGPTDTQYF. The sequenced part of the CDR3 DNA is TGCAGTGCTGTAAGACTAGCGGGAGGGCCCACAGATACG.

This clone was observed many times. The read falls 3 residues short of the CDR3 end, and the missing part is taken from the germline J gene. The genes are TRBV3-1 (or the pseudogene TRBV3-2) and TRBJ1-1; D is unclear. CDR3 length equals 14 residues. Germline CDR1 is LGHDT and CDR2 is YNNKEL (reference sequence). V shed 4 bases and J shed 1 base, with 10 bases lying between them. CDR3 DNA, as far as it was read: TGTGCCAGCAGCCTCGGGTCTCAGAACACTGAA. As protein: CASSLGSQNTE. The CDR3 in full is CASSLGSQNTEAFF.

Comments on this clone: The read terminates 3 residues before the CDR3 end, so the remaining end is supplied by the germline J gene. The chain joins TRBV30 to TRBJ1-6; maybe TRBD1 (5 bases). Germline V gene sequence: CDR1 GTSNPN, CDR2 SVGIG (reference sequence). Trimming pared 5 bases from V and 3 bases from J, leaving 17 bases between. The CDR3 is 16 amino acids. CDR3 in amino acids: CAWSGGGRRYNSPLHF. The sequenced CDR3 bases are TGTGCCTGGTCCGGCGGGGGAAGGCGCTATAATTCACCC.

CDR3 DNA, as far as it was read: TGTGCCTGGAGTGTTAGGGGGGGCCAGTGGGTCAATCAGCCC. Its translation is CAWSVRGGQWVNQP. In full, the CDR3 reads CAWSVRGGQWVNQPQHF. The gene calls are TRBV30 and TRBJ1-5; D might be TRBD1 (6 bases). Coverage ceases 3 residues before the CDR3 finishes, and the germline J gene fills in the end. Germline assignment: CDR1 GTSNPN and CDR2 SVGIG (reference sequence). The CDR3 has 17 residues. The V gene lost 0 bases and the J gene lost 3 bases, with 18 bases spanning the gap.

For this clone: The read halts 3 residues ahead of the CDR3 end, with the missing end drawn from the germline J gene. This chain connects TRBV19 to TRBJ2-2, with D possibly being TRBD1 (5 bases). The germline CDR1 and CDR2 sequences are LNHDA and SQIVND (reference sequence). V was clipped by 1 base and J by 1 base, with 13 bases between them. The CDR3 loop spans 17 amino acids. The DNA read from the CDR3 is TGTGCCAGTAGTATAGTTTTAGGCGGACAGAACACCGGGGAG. Protein sequence: CASSIVLGGQNTGE. The complete CDR3 protein is CASSIVLGGQNTGELFF.

This clone came up a few times. The read terminates 3 residues ahead of where the CDR3 ends, so the germline J gene completes it. The chain uses TRBV29-1 and TRBJ1-2, with D perhaps TRBD1 (6 bases). The CDR3 consists of 11 residues. The germline CDR1 and CDR2 sequences are SQVTM and ANQGSEA. The CDR3 reads CSDRDTRGYTF. CDR3 DNA (partial): TGCAGCGACCGGGACACCAGAGGC. Supplemented by reference TRBV29-1 and TRBJ1-2, the full variable domain reads SAVISQKPSRDICQRGTSLTIQCQVDSQVTMMFWYRQQPGQSLTLIATANQGSEATYESGFVIDKFPISRPNLTFSTLTVSNMSPEDSSIYLCSDRDTRGYTFGSGTRLTVV.

This clone was recorded a few times. Read coverage stops 3 residues before the CDR3 terminus; the germline J gene supplies the remainder. The chain combines TRBV19 with TRBJ1-1; a possible D gene is TRBD1 (5 bases). The CDR3 contains 16 residues. Germline V lookup: CDR1 LNHDA, CDR2 SQIVND (reference sequence). Trimming pared 3 bases from V and 5 bases from J, leaving 19 bases between. Partial CDR3 DNA: TGTGCCAGTAGTATTCAGGGTTTCGGGGGAAAGACTGAA. Translated: CASSIQGFGGKTE. The CDR3, in full, reads CASSIQGFGGKTEAFF.

This clone was observed a handful of times. Read sequence stops 3 residues before the CDR3 end, and the germline J gene provides the missing end. This chain uses TRBV7-2 with TRBJ2-7, with 12 bases lining up with TRBD2. From germline, CDR1 is SGHTA and CDR2 FQGNSA. J was trimmed by 3 bases and V by 6 bases; bases with no gene match: 6. The CDR3 has 15 amino acids. The CDR3 sequence: CASRLTSGSIYEQYF. CDR3 DNA, as far as it was read: TGTGCCAGCAGATTGACTAGCGGGAGTATCTACGAG.

A word on this clone: The read finishes 3 residues shy of the CDR3 end, and the germline J gene is used to complete it. The rearrangement uses TRBV6-1 and TRBJ1-5; perhaps TRBD1 as D (6 bases). CDR3 length: 14 amino acids. Germline V CDR1 and CDR2: MNHNS, SASEGT. The ends were cut back, 2 bases at V and 7 bases at J, with 12 bases in the middle. The CDR3: CASSELGGGQPQHF. Incomplete CDR3 DNA: TGTGCCAGCAGTGAACTTGGAGGGGGACAGCCC.

In this sample, this clone turned up many times. The read terminates 3 residues ahead of where the CDR3 ends, so the germline J gene completes it. This rearrangement joins TRBV7-3 to TRBJ2-5, with TRBD1 matching over 9 bases. V shed 0 bases and J 5 bases; nucleotides not matched to a gene: 4. CDR3 length equals 15 residues. Germline CDR1 is SGHTA and CDR2 is FQGTGA. The sequenced part of the CDR3 DNA is TGTGCCAGCAGCTTAACGGGACAGGGTTGGGAGACC. It encodes CASSLTGQGWET. The whole CDR3 reads CASSLTGQGWETQYF.

At least ten counts were recorded for this clone. The read finishes 3 residues shy of the CDR3 end, and the germline J gene is used to complete it. J is TRBJ2-4 and V is TRBV20-1; no clear D gene. Deletions cut 5 bases from V and 1 base from J, with 12 bases between. CDR3 length: 14 residues. CDR1 and CDR2 from the germline V gene are DFQATT and SNEGSKA (reference sequence). The sequenced part of the CDR3 DNA is TGCAGTGCTCCCTCCGGCAGGGCCAAAAACATT. Protein product: CSAPSGRAKNI. The full CDR3 protein reads CSAPSGRAKNIQYF.

The sequenced part of the CDR3 DNA is TGTGCCAGTAGTCCACGACAGGGTGGC. It is translated as CASSPRQGG. The whole CDR3 reads CASSPRQGGYTF. The V and J genes are TRBV19 and TRBJ1-2, with 7 bases identical to TRBD1. From the germline J gene comes the end of the CDR3, since the read stops 3 residues before it. The CDR3 has 12 residues. J was trimmed by 7 bases and V by 5 bases; bases with no gene match: 4. CDR1 is LNHDA, CDR2 SQIVND, per germline (reference sequence).

In this sample, this clone turned up a few times. The read gets to within 3 residues of the CDR3 end, and the germline J gene fills in the rest. The chain couples TRBV19 to TRBJ2-7; 7 bases map to TRBD2. Germline V gives CDR1 LNHDA, CDR2 SQIVND (reference sequence). CDR3 length equals 15 residues. The junction had 3 bases not matched to a gene; V was cut back by 1 base and J by 0 bases. CDR3 bases read: TGTGCCAGTAGTATAGGAGGCGGGAGCTCCTACGAG. This sequence encodes CASSIGGGSSYE. The complete CDR3 protein is CASSIGGGSSYEQYF.